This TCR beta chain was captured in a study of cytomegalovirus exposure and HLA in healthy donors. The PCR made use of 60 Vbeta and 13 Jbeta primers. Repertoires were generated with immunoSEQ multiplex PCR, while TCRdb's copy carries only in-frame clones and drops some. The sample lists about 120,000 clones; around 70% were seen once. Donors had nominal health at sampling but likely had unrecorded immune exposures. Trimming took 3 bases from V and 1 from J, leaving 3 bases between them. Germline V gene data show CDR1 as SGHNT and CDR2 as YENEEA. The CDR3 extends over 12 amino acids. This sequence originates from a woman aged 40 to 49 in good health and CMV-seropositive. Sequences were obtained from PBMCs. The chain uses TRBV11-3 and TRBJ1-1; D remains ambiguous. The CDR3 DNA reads TGTGCCAGCAGCTTCCGGAACACTGAAGCTTTCTTT. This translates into CASSFRNTEAFF.